The 4 T cell receptor beta chains reported below all come from one sample, sequenced in a study of vaccination effects on CD4 cells after COVID-19. These receptors' antigens are unknown. CD4+ T cells were isolated after around 9 days of culture. All participants had two doses of either the BNT162b2 or mRNA-1273 vaccine. Some clones are missing from TCRdb's copy, which holds only in-frame ones; the method was immunoSEQ multiplex PCR. This sample has tens of thousands of clones, with around 73% found just once. This sample comprised CD4+ T cells from PBMCs cultured without peptide, obtained after COVID-19 vaccination. The receptors derive from a human donor who received a COVID-19 vaccine.

V gene TRBV2 combines with J gene TRBJ1-4; tentatively, D is TRBD1 (5 bases). The CDR3 loop spans 14 amino acids. Looked up from germline, CDR1 is SNHLY and CDR2 is FYNNEI. V lost 6 bases and J lost 4, with 12 bases in between. In DNA form, the CDR3 reads TGTGCCAGCAGGGGGGTATGGGGTAATGAAAAACTGTTTTTT. Amino acids: CASRGVWGNEKLFF. The full variable domain, with the rest looked up from reference TRBV2 and TRBJ1-4, is EPEVTQTPSHQVTQMGQEVILRCVPISNHLYFYWYRQILGQKVEFLVSFYNNEISEKSEIFDDQFSVERPDGSNFTLKIRSTKLEDSAMYFCASRGVWGNEKLFFGSGTQLSVL.

V usage is TRBV11-2 and J usage is TRBJ2-6; D is undetermined. V was pared by 0 bases and J by 1 base, with 4 bases between. CDR3 size: 15 residues. The germline V gene encodes CDR1 SGHAT and CDR2 FQNNGV. The DNA of the CDR3 is TGTGCCAGCAGCTTAGAAGGTTCTGGGGCCAACGTCCTGACTTTC. Translation: CASSLEGSGANVLTF.

This chain joins TRBV10-2 and TRBJ2-5; D unresolved. The CDR3 is made up of 13 amino acids. CDR1 and CDR2 (germline): WSHSY, SAAADI. Trimming took 5 bases from V and 3 from J, leaving 10 bases between them. The CDR3 protein is CASSSTVKETQYF. The DNA for the CDR3 is TGCGCCAGCAGTAGCACAGTTAAAGAGACCCAGTACTTC.

The chain couples TRBV29-1 to TRBJ1-4; D remains ambiguous. V was cut by 6 bases and J by 0 bases, with 14 bases left in between. The CDR3 has 15 amino acids. Germline V CDR1 and CDR2: SQVTM, ANQGSEA. The CDR3 region is CSVQHNPATNEKLFF. CDR3 bases: TGCAGCGTCCAACACAATCCTGCAACTAATGAAAAACTGTTTTTT. The full variable domain, rest sourced from reference TRBV29-1 and TRBJ1-4, is SAVISQKPSRDICQRGTSLTIQCQVDSQVTMMFWYRQQPGQSLTLIATANQGSEATYESGFVIDKFPISRPNLTFSTLTVSNMSPEDSSIYLCSVQHNPATNEKLFFGSGTQLSVL.